This T cell receptor (beta chain) is drawn from a study of identical twins. Study results and caveats: Out-of-frame alpha sequences shared by twins were enriched for low generation probability.

The ends lost 0 bases at V and 2 bases at J; junction bases unmatched: 15. This CDR3 spans 20 amino acids. In germline, CDR1 is MNHEY, CDR2 SVGEGT. TCRdb re-derived calls from the 5' RACE reads in MiXCR, one entry per CDR3 protein. The sample has 700,000 to 950,000 distinct CDR3 sequences, around 12% seen once. This clonotype was seen a few times. As yet, its antigen is unknown. The sample was also linked to a second study, of yellow fever vaccine responses in identical twins. That work contributes: Reportedly, twins' vaccine T cell responses looked partly convergent and partly personalized.

The chain links TRBV6-2 or TRBV6-3 to TRBJ2-3, with TRBD2 matching 9 bases. The source is a woman under 30 in good health. Sequencing was done on a sample of PBMCs. The CDR3 sequence: CASSYSVLAGDYTHTDTQYF. The CDR3 DNA is TGTGCCAGCAGTTACTCGGTACTAGCGGGTGATTATACTCACACAGATACGCAGTATTTT.